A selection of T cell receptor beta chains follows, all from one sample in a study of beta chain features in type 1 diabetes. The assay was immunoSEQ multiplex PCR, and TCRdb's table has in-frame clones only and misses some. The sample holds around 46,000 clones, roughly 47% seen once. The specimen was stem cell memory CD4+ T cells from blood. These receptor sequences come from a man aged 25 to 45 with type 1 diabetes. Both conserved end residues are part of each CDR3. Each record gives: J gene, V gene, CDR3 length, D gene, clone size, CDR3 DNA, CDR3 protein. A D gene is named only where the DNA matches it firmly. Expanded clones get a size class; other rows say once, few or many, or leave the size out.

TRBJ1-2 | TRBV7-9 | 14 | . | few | TGTGCCAGCAGCTTAGGGACGGGGAACTATGGCTACACCTTC | CASSLGTGNYGYTF
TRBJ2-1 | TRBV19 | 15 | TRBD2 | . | TGTGCCAGTAGTATCATAGCGGGAGTGGTGAATGAGCAGTTCTTC | CASSIIAGVVNEQFF
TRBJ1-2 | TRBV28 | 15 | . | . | TGTGCCAGCAGTTTGGGGCCGGACCTCATTTATGGCTACACCTTC | CASSLGPDLIYGYTF
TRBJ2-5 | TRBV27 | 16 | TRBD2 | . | TGTGCCAGCAGTCTGGTGACTAGCTACTCTCAAGAGACCCAGTACTTC | CASSLVTSYSQETQYF
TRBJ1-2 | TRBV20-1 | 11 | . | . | TGCAGTGTACAGCGGAACTATGGCTACACCTTC | CSVQRNYGYTF
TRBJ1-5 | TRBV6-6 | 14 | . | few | TGTGCCAGCAGTTATGGCGACAGAAATCAGCCCCAGCATTTT | CASSYGDRNQPQHF
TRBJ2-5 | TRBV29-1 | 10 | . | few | TGCAGCGTTGCTCAAGAGACCCAGTACTTC | CSVAQETQYF
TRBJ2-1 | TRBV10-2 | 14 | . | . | TGCGCCAGCAGTGAGGCAATAGCGACCAATGAGCAGTTCTTC | CASSEAIATNEQFF
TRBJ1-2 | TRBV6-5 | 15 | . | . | TGTGCCAGCAGTTACTCTTCCAACCGGGGCTATGGCTACACCTTC | CASSYSSNRGYGYTF
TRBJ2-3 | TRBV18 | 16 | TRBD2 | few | TGTGCCAGCTCCTCCCCCCTAGCGGGACTTGGAGATACGCAGTATTTT | CASSSPLAGLGDTQYF
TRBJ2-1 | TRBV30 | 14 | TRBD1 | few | TGTGCCTGGAGTGTGGACAGGGTCGCCAATGAGCAGTTCTTC | CAWSVDRVANEQFF
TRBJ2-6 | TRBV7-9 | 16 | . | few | TGTGCCAGCAGCTTATCGTGGAGATCTGGGGCCAACGTCCTGACTTTC | CASSLSWRSGANVLTF
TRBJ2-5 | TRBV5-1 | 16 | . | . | TGCGCCAGCAGCCACGGACAGGGAGCGGGGAAAGAGACCCAGTACTTC | CASSHGQGAGKETQYF
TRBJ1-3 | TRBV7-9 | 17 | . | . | TGTGCCAGCAGCTCTTCTCGCCAGGGGAGCTCTGGAAACACCATATATTTT | CASSSSRQGSSGNTIYF
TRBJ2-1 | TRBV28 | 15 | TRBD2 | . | TGTGCCAGCAGGGATAGCGGGAGCTCCTACAATGAGCAGTTCTTC | CASRDSGSSYNEQFF
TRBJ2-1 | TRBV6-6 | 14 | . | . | TGTGCCAGCAGTTTGCGTCGGGGGAGAGATGAGCAGTTCTTC | CASSLRRGRDEQFF
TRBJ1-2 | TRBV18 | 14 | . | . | TGTGCCAGCTCACCACTACACCTTAACTATGGCTACACCTTC | CASSPLHLNYGYTF
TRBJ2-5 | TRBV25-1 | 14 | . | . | TGTGCCAGCAGTGAATTAGGCAGGGGGGCGACCCAGTACTTC | CASSELGRGATQYF
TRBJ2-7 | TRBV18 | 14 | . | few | TGTGCCAGCTCAGTCGAAGCCGGCTCCTACGAGCAGTACTTC | CASSVEAGSYEQYF
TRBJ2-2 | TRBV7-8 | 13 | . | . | TGTGCCAGCGGGCCCGGTGGTACCGGGGAGCTGTTTTTT | CASGPGGTGELFF
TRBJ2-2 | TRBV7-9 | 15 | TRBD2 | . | TGTGCCAGCAGCTTCGGACTAGCGGGATCTGGGGAGCTGTTTTTT | CASSFGLAGSGELFF
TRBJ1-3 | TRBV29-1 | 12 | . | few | TGCAGCGGTGGATCATCGGGGAACACCATATATTTT | CSGGSSGNTIYF
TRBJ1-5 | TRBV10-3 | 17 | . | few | TGTGCCATCAGTTACTCTTTTGCCGGGGATAGCAATCAGCCCCAGCATTTT | CAISYSFAGDSNQPQHF
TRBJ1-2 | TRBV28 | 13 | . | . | TGTGCCAGCAGCTCGGGGGTGGACTATGGCTACACCTTC | CASSSGVDYGYTF
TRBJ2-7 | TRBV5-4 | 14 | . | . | TGTGCCAGCAGCTCTCGGGAGTTCCCCTACGAGCAGTACTTC | CASSSREFPYEQYF
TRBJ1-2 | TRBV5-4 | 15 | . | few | TGTGCCAGCAGCTCCGCCGCAGGGAATCGCTATGGCTACACCTTC | CASSSAAGNRYGYTF
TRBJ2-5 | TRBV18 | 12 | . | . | TGTGCCAGCTCACCCCGGCGGGAGACCCAGTACTTC | CASSPRRETQYF
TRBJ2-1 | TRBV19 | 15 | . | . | TGTGCCAGTAGTACCAGGAATAGTAGGTTTGATGAGCAGTTCTTC | CASSTRNSRFDEQFF
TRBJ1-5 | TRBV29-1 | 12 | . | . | TGCAGCGCGGCAGGTTCCGGTCAGCCCCAGCATTTT | CSAAGSGQPQHF
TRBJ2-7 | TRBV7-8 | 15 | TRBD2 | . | TGTGCCAGCAGCCTCAAGCGGGACCCAGCCTCCGAGCAGTACTTC | CASSLKRDPASEQYF
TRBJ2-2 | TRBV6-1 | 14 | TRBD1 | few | TGTGCCAGCAGTGGACAGGGGTCCACCGGGGAGCTGTTTTTT | CASSGQGSTGELFF
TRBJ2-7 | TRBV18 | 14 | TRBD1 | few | TGTGCCAGCTCACCCTCATCAGGGGGCTACGAGCAGTACTTC | CASSPSSGGYEQYF
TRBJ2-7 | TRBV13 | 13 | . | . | TGTGCCAGTCATCGACACGGGGTGGCCGAGCAGTACTTC | CASHRHGVAEQYF
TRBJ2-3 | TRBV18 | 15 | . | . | TGTGCCAGCTCACCGGCCAGGGTAGACACAGATACGCAGTATTTT | CASSPARVDTDTQYF
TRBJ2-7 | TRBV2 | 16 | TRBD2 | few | TGTGCCAGCAGAGCTGTTCTTAGCGGGAGAGGCTACGAGCAGTACTTC | CASRAVLSGRGYEQYF
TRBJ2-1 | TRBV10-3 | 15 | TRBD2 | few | TGTGCCATCAGTTCTACAATGGGACTAGCGAATGAGCAGTTCTTC | CAISSTMGLANEQFF
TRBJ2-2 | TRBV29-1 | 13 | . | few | TGCAGCGTTCGAGGGGGGGTGACCGGGGAGCTGTTTTTT | CSVRGGVTGELFF
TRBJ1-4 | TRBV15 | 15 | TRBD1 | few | TGTGCCACCAGCAGACGCGACAGGGGGCGTGAAAAACTGTTTTTT | CATSRRDRGREKLFF
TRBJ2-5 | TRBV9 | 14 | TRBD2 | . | TGTGCCAGCAGCAGAGCGGGGGTGAGAGAGACCCAGTACTTC | CASSRAGVRETQYF
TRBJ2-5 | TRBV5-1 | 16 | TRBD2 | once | TGCGCCAGCAGCTTAGGAAGCGGGAGGGCCGACGAGACCCAGTACTTC | CASSLGSGRADETQYF
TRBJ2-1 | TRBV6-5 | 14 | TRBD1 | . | TGTGCCAGCAGTTACTCGGACAGGGCCAATGAGCAGTTCTTC | CASSYSDRANEQFF
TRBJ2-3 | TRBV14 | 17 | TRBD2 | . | TGTGCCAGCAGCCAGCGTTTCACTAGCGGAGGCACAGATACGCAGTATTTT | CASSQRFTSGGTDTQYF
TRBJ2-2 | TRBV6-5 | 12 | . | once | TGTGCCAGCCTTATGCAGGGCGGGGAGCTGTTTTTT | CASLMQGGELFF
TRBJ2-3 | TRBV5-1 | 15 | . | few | TGCGCCAGCAGCTTGCGCGGGACTTCCACAGATACGCAGTATTTT | CASSLRGTSTDTQYF
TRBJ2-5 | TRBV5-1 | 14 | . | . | TGCGCCAGCAGCCCCTTGACTAACCAAGAGACCCAGTACTTC | CASSPLTNQETQYF
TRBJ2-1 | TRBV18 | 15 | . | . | TGTGCCAGCTCACCTGCGGGTTTGTCCTACAATGAGCAGTTCTTC | CASSPAGLSYNEQFF
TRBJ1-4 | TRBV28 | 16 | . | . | TGTGCCAGCAGTTTTATCTTGGGCAGGGCGGCTGAAAAACTGTTTTTT | CASSFILGRAAEKLFF
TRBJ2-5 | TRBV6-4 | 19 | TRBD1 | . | TGTGCCAGCAGTGACTTGCTATGCTGGGGGACAGGGGGCGCAGAGACCCAGTACTTC | CASSDLLCWGTGGAETQYF
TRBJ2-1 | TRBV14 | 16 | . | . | TGTGCCAGCAGCCCGACCGGGACTTTCTCCTACAATGAGCAGTTCTTC | CASSPTGTFSYNEQFF
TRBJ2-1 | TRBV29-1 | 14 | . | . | TGCAGCGGGGCCCGAGCAGGCTCCTACAATGAGCAGTTCTTC | CSGARAGSYNEQFF
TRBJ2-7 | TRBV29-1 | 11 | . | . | TGCAGCGTTGCGGAGGATTACGAGCAGTACTTC | CSVAEDYEQYF
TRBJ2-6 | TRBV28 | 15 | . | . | TGTGCCAGCTCCCAGGCCACCTCTGGGGCCAACGTCCTGACTTTC | CASSQATSGANVLTF
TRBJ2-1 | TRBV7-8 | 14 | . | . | TGTGCCAGCAGCCTGACTGATTTCTACAATGAGCAGTTCTTC | CASSLTDFYNEQFF